These 15 T cell receptor beta chains were all obtained from the same sample, sequenced in a study of beta chain features in type 1 diabetes. For these receptors, no antigen is known. The study reverse transcribed the entire isolated RNA, so it sequenced expressed TCRB transcripts. Sequencing was performed with immunoSEQ multiplex PCR; in TCRdb, only in-frame clones are kept and a portion is missing. The sample includes approximately 360,000 clones, roughly 13% of them seen just once. General study results and limits: All four CD4+ subsets from Type 1 diabetes patients carried moderately but significantly shorter TCRB CDR3s.

The sample comprised naive CD4+ T cells from blood. The receptors shown here come from a young woman with type 1 diabetes.

This chain uses TRBV5-1 with TRBJ2-1; 11 bases match TRBD2. The CDR3 covers 16 residues. The V gene end was trimmed by 1 base and the J gene end by 4 bases; junction bases not matched to a gene: 4. Germline loops: CDR1 SGHRS, CDR2 YFSETQ. CDR3 amino acids: CASSLLTSGSYNEQFF. CDR3 sequence (DNA): TGCGCCAGCAGCTTGCTCACTAGCGGGAGTTACAATGAGCAGTTCTTC.

This clone was seen only a few times. The CDR3: CASSEWAKTSVSYNEQFF. The CDR3 DNA is TGTGCCAGCAGTGAATGGGCGAAGACTAGCGTTAGCTACAATGAGCAGTTCTTC. The rearrangement uses TRBV25-1 and TRBJ2-1; 8 nucleotides line up with TRBD2. Germline V gives CDR1 MGHDK, CDR2 SYGVNS. The CDR3 is 18 amino acids. With 1 base clipped from V and 3 bases from J, the junction kept 11 bases outside the gene matches.

V usage is TRBV19 and J usage is TRBJ2-5; tentative D call: TRBD1 (6 bases). Germline V gene lookup returns CDR1 LNHDA and CDR2 SQIVND (reference sequence). The CDR3 has 13 amino acids. Trimming cost V 5 bases and J 1 base, with 8 bases left between them. The CDR3 nucleotides are TGTGCCAGTAGTGCGACAGGCCAAGAGACCCAGTACTTC. It translates to CASSATGQETQYF.

CDR3 nucleotides: TGTGCCAGCAGTTCTTTGACTAGCGGGAGTCCAGATACGCAGTATTTT. Translating it yields CASSSLTSGSPDTQYF. The chain recombines TRBV6-5 with TRBJ2-3; 12 positions agree with TRBD2. The germline CDR1 and CDR2 sequences are MNHEY and SVGAGI. The J segment lost 4 bases and the V segment lost 4 bases, leaving 6 bases of the junction unmatched. There are 16 residues in the CDR3.

The sample holds a few counts of this clone. V usage is TRBV7-9 and J usage is TRBJ2-5, with no clear D. Germline V gene sequence: CDR1 SEHNR, CDR2 FQNEAQ (reference sequence). Between the trimmed V and J ends, which lost 1 base and 7 bases, there was a span of 10 bases. The CDR3 covers 13 residues. CDR3 sequence: CASSLGLAATQYF. The CDR3, as DNA: TGTGCCAGCAGCTTAGGGCTCGCCGCGACCCAGTACTTC.

This clone was observed a handful of times. V and J are TRBV30 and TRBJ2-7, with 11 bases fitting TRBD2. This CDR3 spans 17 amino acids. Germline lookup yields CDR1 GTSNPN and CDR2 SVGIG (reference sequence). V dropped 0 bases and J dropped 3; count of bases not matched to a gene: 10. The CDR3 loop reads CAWSVWSSGRIGYEQYF. CDR3 in DNA: TGTGCCTGGAGTGTTTGGTCTAGCGGGAGGATCGGCTACGAGCAGTACTTC.

This chain joins TRBV2 and TRBJ1-5; 9 positions match TRBD1. J was trimmed by 7 bases and V by 6 bases; bases with no gene match: 4. Germline V gene sequence: CDR1 SNHLY, CDR2 FYNNEI. The CDR3 has 13 residues. For the CDR3, the DNA is TGTGCCAGCAGGACAGGGGGATACCAGCCCCAGCATTTT. It is translated as CASRTGGYQPQHF.

Only a few counts were recorded for this clone. The chain has TRBV6-5 and TRBJ1-5; D uncertain. The CDR3 contains 15 residues. V was shortened by 5 bases and J by 0 bases, with 11 bases between the two germline ends. Germline assignment: CDR1 MNHEY and CDR2 SVGAGI. CDR3 DNA: TGTGCCAGCAGTAGAACAGTTTATAGCAATCAGCCCCAGCATTTT. Protein sequence: CASSRTVYSNQPQHF.

This chain links TRBV7-2 with TRBJ1-2; D unclear. This CDR3 is 12 amino acids long. V dropped 6 bases and J dropped 5 bases, with 10 bases sitting between them. Germline-derived CDR1 and CDR2 are SGHTA and FQGNSA. CDR3 sequence reads: CASRQFEYGYTF. The CDR3 bases are TGTGCCAGCAGACAGTTTGAGTATGGCTACACCTTC.

This clone was seen a few times. This chain uses TRBV7-7 with TRBJ1-6, with D hard to call. The CDR3 runs to 15 residues. Per germline, CDR1 SSHAT and CDR2 FNYEAQ (reference sequence). The V end lost 5 bases, the J end lost 8 bases, and 16 bases lay between the germline ends. The chain's CDR3 is CASSLGPGGDSPLHF. The CDR3 nucleotides are TGTGCCAGCAGCCTCGGGCCCGGCGGGGATTCACCCCTCCACTTT.

The chain has TRBV29-1 and TRBJ1-2; 9 positions agree with TRBD1. This CDR3 region has 14 residues. The V gene end was trimmed by 3 bases and the J gene end by 7 bases; junction bases not matched to a gene: 9. Germline V gives CDR1 SQVTM, CDR2 ANQGSEA. The CDR3 DNA sequence: TGCAGCGTTGAGCCTCACGGGACAGGGAGTGGCTACACCTTC. It yields the protein CSVEPHGTGSGYTF.

V and J are TRBV5-4 and TRBJ2-2, with a possible D match to TRBD2 (5 bases). The CDR3 is 16 residues long. Germline CDR1 and CDR2: SGHNT and YYREEE (reference sequence). V was trimmed by 4 bases and J by 5 bases, leaving 18 bases between them. This chain's CDR3 is CASSVSLALGTGELFF. CDR3 bases: TGTGCCAGCAGCGTCTCCCTAGCCCTGGGGACCGGGGAGCTGTTTTTT.

V is TRBV28 and J is TRBJ2-6; no clear D. The CDR3 runs 17 residues. V gave up 5 bases and J gave up 0 bases, with 14 bases separating them. From germline, CDR1 is MDHEN and CDR2 SYDVKM. The CDR3 region is CASSTSSLGSGANVLTF. CDR3 DNA sequence: TGTGCCAGCAGTACGTCTAGTTTAGGCTCTGGGGCCAACGTCCTGACTTTC.

This sequence joins TRBV18 and TRBJ1-1; D call uncertain. V was shortened by 4 bases and J by 3 bases, with 9 bases between the two germline ends. CDR3 length: 13 amino acids. CDR1 is KGHSH and CDR2 is LQKENI in the germline V gene. This CDR3 reads CASSRREDTEAFF. CDR3 nucleotides: TGTGCCAGCTCACGGCGGGAGGACACTGAAGCTTTCTTT.

This clone was observed a few times. The rearrangement links TRBV5-4 to TRBJ2-3; tentative D call: TRBD2 (5 bases). Germline loops: CDR1 SGHNT, CDR2 YYREEE (reference sequence). The CDR3 totals 13 residues. Trimming pared 0 bases from V and 5 bases from J, leaving 7 bases between. The CDR3 reads CASSLVAGDTQYF. Here the CDR3 DNA reads TGTGCCAGCAGCTTGGTGGCGGGAGATACGCAGTATTTT.